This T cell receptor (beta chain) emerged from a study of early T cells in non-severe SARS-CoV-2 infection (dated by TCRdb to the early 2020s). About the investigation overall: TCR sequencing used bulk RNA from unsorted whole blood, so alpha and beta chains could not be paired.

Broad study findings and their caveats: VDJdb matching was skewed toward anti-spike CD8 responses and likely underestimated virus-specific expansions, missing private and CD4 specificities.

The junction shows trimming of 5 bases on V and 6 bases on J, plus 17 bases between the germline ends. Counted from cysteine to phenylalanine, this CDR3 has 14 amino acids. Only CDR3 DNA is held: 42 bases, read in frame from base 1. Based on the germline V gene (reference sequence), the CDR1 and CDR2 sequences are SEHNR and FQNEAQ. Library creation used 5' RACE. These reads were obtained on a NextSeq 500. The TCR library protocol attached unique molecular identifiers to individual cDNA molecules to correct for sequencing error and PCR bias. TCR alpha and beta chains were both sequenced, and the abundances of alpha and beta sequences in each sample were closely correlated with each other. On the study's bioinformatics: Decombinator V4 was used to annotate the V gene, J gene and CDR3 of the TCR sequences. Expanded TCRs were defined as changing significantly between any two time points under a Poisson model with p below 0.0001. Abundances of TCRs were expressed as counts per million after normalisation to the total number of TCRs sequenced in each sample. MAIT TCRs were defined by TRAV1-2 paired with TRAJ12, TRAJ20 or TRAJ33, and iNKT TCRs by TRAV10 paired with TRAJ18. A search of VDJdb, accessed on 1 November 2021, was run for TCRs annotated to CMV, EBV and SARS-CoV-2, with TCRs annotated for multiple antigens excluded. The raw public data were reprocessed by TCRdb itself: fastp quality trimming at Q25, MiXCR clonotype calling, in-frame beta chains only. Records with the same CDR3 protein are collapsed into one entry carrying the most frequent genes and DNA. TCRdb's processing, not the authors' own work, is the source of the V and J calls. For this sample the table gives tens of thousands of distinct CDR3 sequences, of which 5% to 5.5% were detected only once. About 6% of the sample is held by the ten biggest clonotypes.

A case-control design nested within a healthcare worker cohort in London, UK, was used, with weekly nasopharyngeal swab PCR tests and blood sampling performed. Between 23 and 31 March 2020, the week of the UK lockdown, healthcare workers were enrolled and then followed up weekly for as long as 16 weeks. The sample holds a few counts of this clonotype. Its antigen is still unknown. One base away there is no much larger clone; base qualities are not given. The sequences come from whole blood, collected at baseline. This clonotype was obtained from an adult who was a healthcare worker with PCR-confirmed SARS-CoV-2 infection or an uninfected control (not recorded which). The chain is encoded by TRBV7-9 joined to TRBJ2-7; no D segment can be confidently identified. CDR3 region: CASSQTPMWSEQYF. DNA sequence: TGTGCCAGCAGCCAGACCCCCATGTGGAGCGAGCAGTACTTC.